The clone carrying this T cell receptor (beta chain) has a handful of counts. The target antigen is unknown. The PCR contained 60 Vbeta and 13 Jbeta primers. Sequencing used immunoSEQ multiplex PCR; TCRdb keeps in-frame clones, though not all of them. This sample carries under 200,000 clones, around four fifths of them seen once, and the ten largest clones take roughly 2.6%. These data come from a study of cytomegalovirus exposure and HLA in healthy donors. Study details: HLA-typed donors contributed 80 million to 85 million unique TCRs, which were held in an early data release.

This CDR3 has 14 amino acids. Trimming removed 1 base at V and 3 bases at J, with 8 bases between. Germline values: CDR1 SGHRS, CDR2 YFSETQ. Whole-study findings and limits: A later analysis linked a missense variant in DCLRE1C to the trimming of TCR beta V and J genes. In a later analysis, productive TCRs from donors in an Asian-associated ancestry cluster reportedly carried fewer N-insertions than the cohort mean.

The V and J genes are TRBV5-1 and TRBJ2-1; D possibly corresponds to TRBD2 (6 bases). The sequencing input was PBMCs. This TCR came from a woman aged 45-65 years in good health and CMV-seropositive. The CDR3 loop is CASSLTGVYNEQFF. CDR3 nucleotides: TGCGCCAGCAGCTTGACGGGGGTCTACAATGAGCAGTTCTTC.